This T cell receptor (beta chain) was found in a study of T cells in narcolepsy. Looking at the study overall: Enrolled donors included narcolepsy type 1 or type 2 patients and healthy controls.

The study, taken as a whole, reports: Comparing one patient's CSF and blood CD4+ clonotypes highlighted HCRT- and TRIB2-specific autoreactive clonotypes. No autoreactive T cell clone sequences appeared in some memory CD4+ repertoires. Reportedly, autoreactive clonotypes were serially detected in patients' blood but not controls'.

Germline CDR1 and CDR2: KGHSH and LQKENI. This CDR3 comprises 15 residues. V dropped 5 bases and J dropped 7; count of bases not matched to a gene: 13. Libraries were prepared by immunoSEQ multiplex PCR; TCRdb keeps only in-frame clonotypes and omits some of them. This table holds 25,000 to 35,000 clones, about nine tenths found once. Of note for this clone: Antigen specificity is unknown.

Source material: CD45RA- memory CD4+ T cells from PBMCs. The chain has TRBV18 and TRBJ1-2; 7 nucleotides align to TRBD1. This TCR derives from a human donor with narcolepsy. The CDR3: CASSKTPDRDSGYTF. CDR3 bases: TGTGCCAGCTCAAAGACTCCAGACAGGGACTCTGGCTACACCTTC.